These T cell receptor beta chains were read from a single sample in a study of blood T cell repertoires in COVID-19. Only in-frame clones appear in the TCRdb table, and some are missing; sequencing was by immunoSEQ multiplex PCR. The table shows some 200,000 clones, with 88% occurring only once. The sample consisted of peripheral blood. The receptors were gathered from a man aged 40-50 years with active or convalescent COVID-19. The conserved cysteine and the conserved F or W are not part of the CDR3 here. D genes are given only for firm matches.

v_gene,d_gene,CDR3aa
TRBV19,TRBD1,ASSGRGQGDGYT
TRBV4-3,NA,ASSQGAGSYNEQF
TRBV28,NA,ASSLFDRGQF
TRBV9,TRBD1,ASTPRPGQGHTEAF
TRBV29-1,TRBD1,SAGQGLNTEAF
TRBV6-6,TRBD1,ASSYSHRDSNSPLH
TRBV7-9,NA,ATPGSSNEKLF
TRBV24-1,TRBD2,ATSDLLGGINEQF
TRBV14,TRBD1,ASSQRQGSFNSPLH
TRBV6-5,NA,ASSYPLSGTDTQY
TRBV5-1,TRBD2,ASSLVGSGGRGEQF
TRBV6-5,NA,ASSYSSMGYTEAF
TRBV7-3,NA,ASSLICGVSNEQY
TRBV18,TRBD1,ASSPGQGAPYEQY
TRBV28,NA,ASRRDDGNTIY
TRBV6-6,TRBD1,ASRGGQVHTDTQY
TRBV30,NA,AWSGGNQPQH
TRBV7-2,TRBD2,ASSQGLAGPYNEQF
TRBV6-5,TRBD1,ASSYGAGQSYEAF
TRBV7-9,TRBD1,ASREPGQGYGELF
TRBV19,NA,ASCYRVFATNEKLF
TRBV7-9,NA,ASSLAGDGTYEQY
TRBV11-3,NA,ASSSDTSTSYNEQF
TRBV7-3,NA,ASRSSPQTGELF
TRBV9,TRBD1,ASSSHDRGYEQF
TRBV6-4,NA,ASSGQGGDEQF
TRBV6-5,NA,ASSRRLNTEAF
TRBV10-3,TRBD1,AISRDSYQPQH
TRBV5-6,NA,ASSTLGGVGNQPQH
TRBV6-5,TRBD1,ASMGQRTGELF
TRBV7-9,NA,ASSLLQDYGYT
TRBV7-2,NA,ASSPVAPAYEQY
TRBV29-1,TRBD2,SVGLGGVGGSKY
TRBV6-1,NA,ASSERRPGTYSPLH
TRBV3-1/TRBV3-2,NA,ASSQYAQKTYEQY
TRBV11-1,NA,ASSLFSGSYNEQF
TRBV14,NA,ASSRGLNEKLF
TRBV24-1,TRBD1,ATSGIQGAGNYGYT
TRBV11-3,TRBD2,ASSSGTSGTRNEQF
TRBV10-3,NA,AISPSSYEQY
TRBV14,NA,ASSQDPGRAKGPLTDTQY
TRBV4-1,NA,ASSPRLGGQPQH
TRBV9,NA,ASSVGEASYEQY